The 14 T cell receptor beta chains below all came from one sample that was sequenced in a study of glioma-infiltrating T cells. TCR alpha and beta CDR3 regions were amplified from RNA using iRepertoire nested multiplex PCR. Each CDR3 protein gets one entry after TCRdb re-called the multiplex PCR reads with MiXCR. Of about 4,900 distinct CDR3 sequences listed, roughly 30% are singletons. The sample taken for sequencing was glioma tissue, nonneoplastic brain tissue, or PBMCs (not recorded which). The receptor source for this set is a human donor with low-grade glioma or glioblastoma, undergoing nonglioma brain surgery, or in good health (not recorded which).

This clonotype is judged medium-sized (0.01 to 0.1%). V and J are TRBV7-9 and TRBJ2-3, with 12 bases fitting TRBD1. The ends lost 5 bases at V and 3 bases at J; junction bases unmatched: 12. The germline V gene encodes CDR1 SEHNR and CDR2 FQNEAQ (reference sequence). The CDR3 extends over 18 amino acids. CDR3 region: CASSVISGTGGRTDTQYF. The CDR3 DNA is TGTGCCAGCAGCGTGATCAGCGGGACAGGGGGCAGGACAGATACGCAGTATTTT.

Note on this clonotype: The junction and the germline gene differ at one end; a read error may be behind it. The rearrangement joins TRBV28 to TRBJ2-1; D unclear. The CDR3 has 17 residues. Germline loops: CDR1 MDHEN, CDR2 SYDVKM. CDR3 residues: CASSPPGASSSYNQQFF. The CDR3 region has the DNA TGTGCCAGCAGTCCCCCGGGTGCCTCAAGCTCCTACAATCAGCAGTTCTTC.

The genes are TRBV4-1 and TRBJ2-1, with TRBD1 matching 7 bases. The DNA end favors TRBJ2-7, so the J call may be wrong. CDR3 length equals 17 residues. Germline-derived CDR1 and CDR2 are MGHRA and YSYEKL. CDR3 region: CASTSGTDFWGYNGQYF. The CDR3 coding sequence is TGCGCCAGCACCTCCGGGACAGACTTTTGGGGGTACAATGGGCAGTACTTC.

A word on this clonotype: This could be a read error, since a much larger clone is one nucleotide away. The chain uses TRBV30 and TRBJ1-5; unclear D gene. The CDR3 length is 13 residues. CDR1 and CDR2 from the germline V gene are GTSNPN and SVGIG (reference sequence). For the CDR3, the DNA is TGTGCCCGTCGGGGTTATCGTGATCAGCCCCAGGATTTT. Its translation is CARRGYRDQPQDF. The full variable domain, with the rest looked up from reference TRBV30 and TRBJ1-5, is SQTIHQWPATLVQPVGSPLSLECTVEGTSNPNLYWYRQAAGRGLQLLFYSVGIGQISSEVPQNLSASRPQDRQFILSSKKLLLSDSGFYLCARRGYRDQPQDFGDGTRLSIL.

This chain links TRBV27 with TRBJ1-5; no definite D call. V was pared by 6 bases and J by 8 bases, with 11 bases between. The CDR3 contains 12 residues. Germline V gene data show CDR1 as MNHEY and CDR2 as SMNVEV (reference sequence). CDR3: CASRLLDEPQHF. Written as DNA, the CDR3 is TGTGCCAGCAGACTACTAGACGAGCCCCAGCATTTT.

This clonotype is judged medium-sized (0.01 to 0.1%). The V call is TRBV11-2, the J call TRBJ2-3; TRBD1 might be the D (6 bases). V was cut by 1 base and J by 0 bases, with 11 bases left in between. CDR3 length: 16 residues. Germline CDR1 SGHAT, CDR2 FQNNGV. The CDR3 protein is CASSLGGQPSTDTQYF. The CDR3 nucleotides are TGTGCCAGCAGCTTAGGTGGACAGCCTAGCACAGATACGCAGTATTTT.

This clonotype appeared many times. This chain uses TRBV7-9 with TRBJ1-2, with 11 nucleotides matching TRBD1. CDR1 is SEHNR and CDR2 is FQNEAQ in the germline V gene (reference sequence). The CDR3 extends over 17 amino acids. J was trimmed by 3 bases and V by 0 bases; bases with no gene match: 6. CDR3 sequence: CASSLALDRGLDYGYTF. The CDR3 nucleotides read TGTGCCAGCAGCTTAGCTTTGGACAGGGGGCTTGACTATGGCTACACCTTC. Supplemented by reference TRBV7-9 and TRBJ1-2, the full variable domain reads DTGVSQNPRHKITKRGQNVTFRCDPISEHNRLYWYRQTLGQGPEFLTYFQNEAQLEKSRLLSDRFSAERPKGSFSTLEIQRTEQGDSAMYLCASSLALDRGLDYGYTFGSGTRLTVV.

This clonotype was observed many times. The chain links TRBV11-3 to TRBJ2-1, with D possibly TRBD2 on 5 matching bases. This CDR3 is 18 amino acids long. In germline, CDR1 is SGHNT, CDR2 YENEEA. Trimming pared 1 base from V and 0 bases from J, leaving 16 bases between. CDR3 amino acids: CASSLATGSGSSYNEQFF. The CDR3 DNA sequence: TGTGCCAGCAGCTTAGCCACCGGCTCGGGGAGCTCCTACAATGAGCAGTTCTTC. Complete variable domain (other parts from reference TRBV11-3 and TRBJ2-1): EAGVVQSPRYKIIEKKQPVAFWCNPISGHNTLYWYLQNLGQGPELLIRYENEEAVDDSQLPKDRFSAERLKGVDSTLKIQPAELGDSAVYLCASSLATGSGSSYNEQFFGPGTRLTVL.

This clonotype has a handful of counts. CDR3 nucleotide sequence: TGTGCCAGCAGCTTAGGAGGCGGGGGGGCGTACGAGCAGTACTTC. Translation gives CASSLGGGGAYEQYF. The chain is built from TRBV11-2 and TRBJ2-7; TRBD2 agrees at 9 bases. The V gene's germline CDR1 is SGHAT and CDR2 FQNNGV. The CDR3 is 15 amino acids. V dropped 1 base and J dropped 4; count of bases not matched to a gene: 5.

The chain has TRBV5-6 and TRBJ2-3; 14 nucleotides line up with TRBD2. The V gene end was trimmed by 4 bases and the J gene end by 6 bases; junction bases not matched to a gene: 7. Per the germline V gene, CDR1 is SGHDT and CDR2 is YYEEEE. This CDR3 spans 16 amino acids. This chain's CDR3 is CASSLGTSGGWDTQYF. The CDR3 region has the DNA TGTGCCAGCAGCCTTGGGACTAGCGGGGGTTGGGATACGCAGTATTTT.

In its sample, this clonotype ranks as medium-sized. In DNA form, the CDR3 reads TGTGCCAGTAGTTACCCCGATAGCAATCAGCCCCAGCATTTT. Its protein product is CASSYPDSNQPQHF. The chain couples TRBV19 to TRBJ1-5; D gene unclear. V lost 5 bases, J lost 0 bases, and 8 bases lay in between. This CDR3 is 14 amino acids long. Per germline, CDR1 LNHDA and CDR2 SQIVND (reference sequence).

This clonotype occurred once. The chain couples TRBV20-1 to TRBJ1-1, with unresolved D. The CDR3 covers 10 residues. V shed 6 bases and J shed 6 bases, with 8 bases lying between them. The germline gives CDR1 DFQATT, CDR2 SNEGSKA (reference sequence). The CDR3 DNA is TGCAGTGCAGGGAGCGCTGAAGCTTTCTTT. Translated: CSAGSAEAFF.

Note on this clonotype: A read error is possible here, since a much larger clone lies one base away. The J gene is TRBJ2-1, the V gene TRBV5-5, with 8 bases fitting TRBD1. CDR1 and CDR2 from the germline V gene are SGHKS and YYEKEE (reference sequence). The CDR3 runs to 19 residues. The CDR3 DNA reads TGTTCCAGCAGCTTGGTAGGACAGGGAATGGTGGGGGCCTACAATGAGCAGTTCTTC. Translation gives CSSSLVGQGMVGAYNEQFF. The full variable domain, completed using reference TRBV5-5 and TRBJ2-1, is DAGVTQSPTHLIKTRGQQVTLRCSPISGHKSVSWYQQVLGQGPQFIFQYYEKEERGRGNFPDRFSARQFPNYSSELNVNALLLGDSALYLCSSSLVGQGMVGAYNEQFFGPGTRLTVL.

The V gene is TRBV5-6, the J gene TRBJ2-3; 9 positions agree with TRBD2. V trimming: 4 bases; J trimming: 3 bases; junction bases outside the gene matches: 6. Germline values: CDR1 SGHDT, CDR2 YYEEEE. CDR3 size: 15 residues. CDR3 DNA sequence: TGTGCCAGCAGCCGGAGCGGGGGGTGGACAGATACGCAGTATTTT. This sequence encodes CASSRSGGWTDTQYF.